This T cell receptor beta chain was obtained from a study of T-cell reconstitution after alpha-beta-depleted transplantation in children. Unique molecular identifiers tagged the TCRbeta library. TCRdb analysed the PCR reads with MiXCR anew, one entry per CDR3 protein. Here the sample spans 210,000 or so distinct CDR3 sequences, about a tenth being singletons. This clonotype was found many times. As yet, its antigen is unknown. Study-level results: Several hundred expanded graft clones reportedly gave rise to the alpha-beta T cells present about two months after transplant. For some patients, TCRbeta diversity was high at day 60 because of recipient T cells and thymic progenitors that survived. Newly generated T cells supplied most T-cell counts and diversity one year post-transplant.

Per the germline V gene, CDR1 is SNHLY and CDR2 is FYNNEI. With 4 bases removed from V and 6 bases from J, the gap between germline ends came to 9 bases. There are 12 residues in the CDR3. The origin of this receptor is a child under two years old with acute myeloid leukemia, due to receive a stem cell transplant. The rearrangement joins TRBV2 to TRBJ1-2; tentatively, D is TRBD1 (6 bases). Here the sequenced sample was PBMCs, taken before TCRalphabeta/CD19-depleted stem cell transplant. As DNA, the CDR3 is TGTGCCAGCAGTGCGGCAGGGGATGGCTACACCTTC. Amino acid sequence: CASSAAGDGYTF.